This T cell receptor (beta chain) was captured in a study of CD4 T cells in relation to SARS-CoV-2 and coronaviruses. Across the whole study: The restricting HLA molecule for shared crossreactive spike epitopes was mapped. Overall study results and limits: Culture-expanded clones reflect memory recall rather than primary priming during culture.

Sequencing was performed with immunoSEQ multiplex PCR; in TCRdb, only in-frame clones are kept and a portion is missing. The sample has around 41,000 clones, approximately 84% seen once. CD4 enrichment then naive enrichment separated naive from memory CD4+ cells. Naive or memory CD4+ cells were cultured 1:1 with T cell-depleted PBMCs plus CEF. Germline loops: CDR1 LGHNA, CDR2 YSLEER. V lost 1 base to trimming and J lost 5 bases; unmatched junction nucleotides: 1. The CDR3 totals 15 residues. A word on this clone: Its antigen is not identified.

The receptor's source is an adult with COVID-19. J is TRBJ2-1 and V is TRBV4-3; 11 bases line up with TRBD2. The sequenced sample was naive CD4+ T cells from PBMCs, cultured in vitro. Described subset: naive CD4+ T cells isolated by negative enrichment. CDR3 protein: CASSQGLAGNNEQFF. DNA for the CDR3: TGCGCCAGCAGCCAAGGACTAGCGGGAAACAATGAGCAGTTCTTC.